The rows below give T cell receptor beta chains drawn from one sample of a study of T-cell memory formation after mild COVID-19. TCRdb processed the 5' RACE reads anew with MiXCR; each CDR3 protein has one entry. The sample lists 450,000 or so distinct CDR3 sequences, nearly 25% occurring once. Sequencing used PBMCs or a T cell subset sorted from them (not recorded which). Receptor source: an adult woman who had mild COVID-19 (a few samples of this study predate the infection). Cell type and time point are not known. CDR3s leave out the opening cysteine and the closing phenylalanine or tryptophan. Fields, in order: V gene, CDR3 protein.

TRBV24-1 ATSTDLNTEAF
TRBV6-6 ASTPSVGGLSGYT
TRBV29-1 SVEPEGLAGTDTQY
TRBV27 ASSYSGNAYEQY
TRBV5-4 ASSSQDEQY
TRBV18 ASSPRQVTYEQY
TRBV5-6 ASSLAGEYTEAF
TRBV4-1 ASSHRQGFEDQPQH
TRBV20-1 SANSGRAGDTQY
TRBV25-1 ASSARGISPLH
TRBV6-6 ASSHGPYSGKETQY
TRBV7-3 ASSRGPVENIQY
TRBV5-6 ASSASFVYGYT
TRBV7-7 ASSPHPLVSAAYEQY
TRBV5-1 ASSLYLRSTELFAGNQPQH
TRBV24-1 ATSEDFTGELF
TRBV11-2 ASSRRDRAPSYEQY
TRBV7-9 ASSSLLPGADTQY
TRBV29-1 SADSHSYNEQF
TRBV5-1 ASSLYREKSGGNTEAF
TRBV4-1 ASSHLAGVNEQF
TRBV6-5 ASSSVGRYSYEQY
TRBV7-8 ASSRPSGSTDTQY
TRBV20-1 SARTGNSNQPQH
TRBV4-2 ASSQFDRHEQY
TRBV9 ASSAGTRRDTQY
TRBV12-3/TRBV12-4 ASSFRQGAVEKLF
TRBV9 ASSAGSVGELF
TRBV7-9 ASTSTSPLH
TRBV5-1 ASSPERGFINEQF
TRBV4-1 ASSQEGAGQGHRYGYT
TRBV28 ASEGTTGEEY
TRBV11-2 ASSREDTQY
TRBV12-3/TRBV12-4 ASSLRSLSPY
TRBV9 ASSVAGVGNTEAF
TRBV7-9 ASTPGLAGPLGTDTQY
TRBV3-1 ASSASNEQY